The 26 T cell receptor beta chains reported below all come from one sample, sequenced in a study of cytomegalovirus exposure and HLA in healthy donors. The PCR ran on 60 Vbeta and 13 Jbeta primers. The repertoire was sequenced with immunoSEQ multiplex PCR; TCRdb's copy has only in-frame clones and lacks some. The table records about 150,000 clones, approximately 86% of them present only once. Sequenced input: PBMCs. The source of these receptors is a woman aged 40 to 55 in good health and CMV-seronegative.

The chain combines TRBV28 with TRBJ2-1; no reliable D call. V was clipped by 7 bases and J by 8 bases, with 15 bases between them. This CDR3 region has 13 residues. Germline V lookup: CDR1 MDHEN, CDR2 SYDVKM. CDR3: CASIPRLSHEQFF. The CDR3 nucleotides are TGTGCCAGCATCCCTAGACTTTCCCATGAGCAGTTCTTC.

The rearrangement links TRBV6-7 to TRBJ2-1, with 7 nucleotides matching TRBD2. TRBV6-7 falls under the ORF class, with uncertain function. V gave up 4 bases and J gave up 3 bases; unmatched junction bases: 15. The CDR3 totals 18 residues. This CDR3 is CASSWGVTSVHGYNEQFF. In DNA form, the CDR3 reads TGTGCCAGCAGTTGGGGGGTAACTAGCGTACACGGCTACAATGAGCAGTTCTTC.

V usage is TRBV7-2 and J usage is TRBJ2-1, with unresolved D. The CDR3 consists of 12 residues. Germline V gene sequence: CDR1 SGHTA, CDR2 FQGNSA. Trimming took 1 base from V and 8 from J, leaving 6 bases between them. CDR3 sequence: CASSLDGYEQFF. CDR3 sequence (DNA): TGTGCCAGCAGCTTAGACGGGTATGAGCAGTTCTTC. Variable domain in full (rest from reference TRBV7-2 and TRBJ2-1): GAGVSQSPSNKVTEKGKDVELRCDPISGHTALYWYRQSLGQGLEFLIYFQGNSAPDKSGLPSDRFSAERTGGSVSTLTIQRTQQEDSAVYLCASSLDGYEQFFGPGTRLTVL.

This clone was seen a handful of times. The CDR3 reads CASSPEGGARNTEAFF. DNA for the CDR3: TGTGCCAGCAGCCCGGAAGGAGGGGCAAGGAACACTGAAGCTTTCTTT. The rearrangement uses TRBV5-4 and TRBJ1-1, with D possibly TRBD1 on 5 matching bases. CDR3 length equals 16 residues. The germline V gene has CDR1 SGHNT and CDR2 YYREEE (reference sequence). V was pared by 4 bases and J by 1 base, with 17 bases between.

The V gene is TRBV28, the J gene TRBJ2-7, with D possibly TRBD2 on 5 matching bases. Trimming stripped 4 bases from V and 3 bases from J, with 28 bases between. CDR1 is MDHEN and CDR2 is SYDVKM in the germline V gene. This CDR3 is built from 19 residues. CDR3 DNA sequence: TGTGCCAGCAGTTGGCGGACTCGGTTGGAGCCAAGATGGGTCTACGAGCAGTACTTC. Its translation is CASSWRTRLEPRWVYEQYF.

This clone was detected once. The identical CDR3 is also encoded by other nucleotide sequences in the sample. The V and J genes are TRBV9 and TRBJ1-2, with TRBD1 identical over 9 bases. V lost 2 bases and J lost 0; bases outside the gene matches: 14. Germline V gene data show CDR1 as SGDLS and CDR2 as YYNGEE. This CDR3 region has 19 residues. In DNA form, the CDR3 reads TGTGCCAGCAGCGTGGGTCCCCAACGGACAGGGGTAACTAACTATGGCTACACCTTC. Translated, it gives CASSVGPQRTGVTNYGYTF.

V usage is TRBV11-3 and J usage is TRBJ1-2; 10 nucleotides agree with TRBD1. The length of the CDR3 is 17 residues. Germline V gives CDR1 SGHNT, CDR2 YENEEA. The junction had 6 bases not matched to a gene; V was cut back by 0 bases and J by 2 bases. The CDR3 DNA sequence: TGTGCCAGCAGCTTAGATAGGGGACAGGGGATGAACTATGGCTACACCTTC. Translated, it gives CASSLDRGQGMNYGYTF.

This sequence joins TRBV9 and TRBJ2-3, with 8 bases lining up with TRBD2. Unmatched junction bases numbered 5, after V lost 2 bases and J lost 0 bases. The CDR3 covers 16 residues. Germline V gives CDR1 SGDLS, CDR2 YYNGEE. The CDR3 nucleotides are TGTGCCAGCAGCGTGGGTAGCGGGGTTAGCACAGATACGCAGTATTTT. Residues: CASSVGSGVSTDTQYF.

There are a few counts of this clone. This chain links TRBV6-5 with TRBJ1-4; no firm D call. Germline CDR1 is MNHEY and CDR2 is SVGAGI. V was cut by 0 bases and J by 0 bases, with 5 bases left in between. The CDR3 runs to 15 residues. In DNA form, the CDR3 reads TGTGCCAGCAGTTACTCGAGTGCAACTAATGAAAAACTGTTTTTT. Translated, it gives CASSYSSATNEKLFF.

The chain uses TRBV5-4 and TRBJ1-3; TRBD1 agrees at 7 bases. Per germline, CDR1 SGHNT and CDR2 YYREEE (reference sequence). The CDR3 is made up of 13 amino acids. With V trimmed by 4 bases and J by 8 bases, 6 bases remained unmatched. In nucleotides, the CDR3 is TGTGCCAGCAGCGCACAGGGGAGTGACACCATATATTTT. The encoded protein is CASSAQGSDTIYF.

The rearrangement uses TRBV28 and TRBJ1-5; TRBD1 matches at 7 bases. This CDR3 spans 14 amino acids. Trimming took 4 bases from V and 4 from J; bases not matched to a gene: 4. Germline V gene lookup returns CDR1 MDHEN and CDR2 SYDVKM. The CDR3 protein is CASSSGQRNQPQHF. CDR3 bases: TGTGCCAGCAGTTCGGGACAGAGGAATCAGCCCCAGCATTTT.

This sequence joins TRBV27 and TRBJ2-1; 7 nucleotides agree with TRBD2. CDR1 MNHEY and CDR2 SMNVEV come from the germline V gene (reference sequence). V was pared by 3 bases and J by 2 bases, with 4 bases of the junction left unmatched. The length of the CDR3 is 15 residues. The CDR3 spells CASSFFGTTYNEQFF. As DNA, the CDR3 is TGTGCCAGCAGTTTCTTTGGGACTACCTACAATGAGCAGTTCTTC.

Note on this clone: One end of the junction fails to match germline, which may point to a read error. The chain combines TRBV7-9 with TRBJ2-7; 9 positions agree with TRBD2. Per the germline V gene, CDR1 is SEHNR and CDR2 is FQNEAQ (reference sequence). The CDR3 covers 14 residues. This chain's CDR3 is CSSSGGSGAYEQYF. The CDR3, as DNA: TGTTCCAGCAGCGGGGGGAGCGGCGCCTACGAGCAGTACTTC.

The V and J genes are TRBV7-2 and TRBJ1-3; D perhaps matches TRBD1 (5 bases). Trimming removed 8 bases from V and 4 bases from J, with 12 bases in between. This CDR3 has 13 amino acids. Germline V lookup: CDR1 SGHTA, CDR2 FQGNSA. The CDR3 coding sequence is TGTGCCAGCGGGACTTATAGGGGAAACACCATATATTTT. It codes for CASGTYRGNTIYF.

This chain links TRBV7-9 with TRBJ2-7; TRBD1 might be the D (5 bases). V lost 1 base, J lost 8 bases, and 9 bases lay in between. This CDR3 is built from 12 residues. Germline V gene sequence: CDR1 SEHNR, CDR2 FQNEAQ (reference sequence). The CDR3 region is CASSLVDSQQYF. CDR3 DNA sequence: TGTGCCAGCAGCTTAGTCGACAGCCAGCAGTACTTC.

The V call is TRBV14, the J call TRBJ2-5; 8 nucleotides agree with TRBD2. Germline CDR1 SGHDN, CDR2 FVKESK. Losses at the gene ends were 3 bases for V and 1 base for J; bases not matched to a gene: 4. The CDR3 sequence is 15 residues long. In nucleotides, the CDR3 is TGTGCCAGCAGCCACCTAGCGGGCATCCAAGAGACCCAGTACTTC. Residues: CASSHLAGIQETQYF.

This chain uses TRBV7-8 with TRBJ1-3; TRBD1 is a possible D gene (5 bases). This CDR3 contains 13 residues. With 3 bases removed from V and 5 bases from J, the gap between germline ends came to 8 bases. In germline, CDR1 is SGHVS, CDR2 FQNEAQ. In DNA, the CDR3 is TGTGCCAGCAGCTTCAGGGATCGAAACACCATATATTTT. This gives the protein CASSFRDRNTIYF.

To note about this clone: Sequence at one end of the junction differs from germline and may be a read error. This sequence joins TRBV7-9 and TRBJ1-1; 8 bases match TRBD1. The germline gives CDR1 SEHNR, CDR2 FQNEAQ (reference sequence). The CDR3 length is 16 residues. This chain's CDR3 is CSSSLPLGTGGAEAFF. CDR3 bases: TGTTCCAGCAGCTTACCGCTAGGAACAGGGGGAGCTGAAGCTTTCTTT.

The chain joins TRBV10-3 to TRBJ1-1; 7 positions agree with TRBD1. The V gene end was trimmed by 6 bases and the J gene end by 3 bases; junction bases not matched to a gene: 10. CDR1 and CDR2 from the germline V gene are ENHRY and SYGVKD. The CDR3 contains 15 residues. CDR3 protein: CAISTSDRVDTEAFF. The CDR3, as DNA: TGTGCCATCAGCACCTCCGACAGGGTTGACACTGAAGCTTTCTTT.

This clone was observed a handful of times. The chain links TRBV9 to TRBJ2-1, with D tentatively TRBD2 (5 bases). The CDR3 contains 15 residues. Deletions cut 7 bases from V and 4 bases from J, with 18 bases between. The germline gives CDR1 SGDLS, CDR2 YYNGEE. The CDR3, as DNA: TGTGCCAGCGGACGGCGGGCAGCGGATTACAATGAGCAGTTCTTC. This codes for CASGRRAADYNEQFF.

CDR3 in amino acids: CASTDPGVAGYTF. CDR3 DNA sequence: TGTGCCAGCACCGACCCAGGGGTGGCGGGCTACACCTTC. The chain joins TRBV28 to TRBJ1-2, with D perhaps matching TRBD1 (6 bases). In germline, CDR1 is MDHEN, CDR2 SYDVKM. The CDR3 extends over 13 amino acids. Trimming shortened V by 7 bases and J by 8 bases, and 17 bases separated the two germline ends.

The rearrangement joins TRBV5-8 to TRBJ2-1; possible D gene TRBD1, 5 bases. Germline V CDR1 and CDR2: SGHTS, YDEGEE. V dropped 4 bases and J dropped 1 base, with 9 bases sitting between them. This CDR3 region has 14 residues. The CDR3 reads CASSPRGSYNEQFF. Here the CDR3 DNA reads TGTGCCAGCAGCCCAAGGGGTTCCTACAATGAGCAGTTCTTC.

This rearrangement joins TRBV6-5 to TRBJ2-4, with 9 bases lining up with TRBD1. Germline V lookup: CDR1 MNHEY, CDR2 SVGAGI. With 7 bases clipped from V and 1 base from J, the junction kept 2 bases outside the gene matches. This CDR3 has 14 amino acids. The CDR3 DNA follows: TGTGCCAGCAAGACAGGGGGGGCCAAAAACATTCAGTACTTC. Its translation: CASKTGGAKNIQYF.

This chain uses TRBV7-6 with TRBJ1-5; D is perhaps TRBD1 (6 bases). Per germline, CDR1 SGHVS and CDR2 FNYEAQ. The V and J ends lost 5 bases and 2 bases respectively, with 19 bases between them. This CDR3 is built from 17 residues. The CDR3 sequence: CASSPTWGLVGNQPQHF. The CDR3 coding sequence is TGTGCCAGCAGCCCCACATGGGGGCTGGTGGGCAATCAGCCCCAGCATTTT.

This clone appeared once. The chain recombines TRBV5-8 with TRBJ2-7, with a weak D call TRBD2 (5 bases). The length of the CDR3 is 13 residues. The V and J ends lost 0 bases and 6 bases respectively, with 10 bases between them. Looked up from germline, CDR1 is SGHTS and CDR2 is YDEGEE. The CDR3: CASSLELAGEQYF. The CDR3 coding sequence is TGTGCCAGCAGCTTGGAGCTTGCGGGCGAGCAGTACTTC.

This clone was recorded a few times. V is TRBV4-1 and J is TRBJ1-1; 8 nucleotides match TRBD1. Trimming at V came to 3 bases and at J to 0 bases, leaving 3 bases not matched to a gene. Per germline, CDR1 MGHRA and CDR2 YSYEKL. CDR3 length equals 15 residues. The CDR3 nucleotides are TGCGCCAGCAGCCACGGGACAGGCGTGAACACTGAAGCTTTCTTT. It encodes CASSHGTGVNTEAFF.